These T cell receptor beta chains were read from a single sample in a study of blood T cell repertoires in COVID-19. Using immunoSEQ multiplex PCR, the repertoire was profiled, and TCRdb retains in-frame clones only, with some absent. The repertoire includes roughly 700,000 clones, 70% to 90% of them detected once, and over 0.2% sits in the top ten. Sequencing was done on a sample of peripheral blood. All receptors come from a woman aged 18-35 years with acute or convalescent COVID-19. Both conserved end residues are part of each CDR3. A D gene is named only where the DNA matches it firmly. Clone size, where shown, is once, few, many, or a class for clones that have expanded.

CASSPGTALNTGELFF | TGTGCCAGCTCCCCCGGGACAGCCCTAAACACCGGGGAGCTGTTTTTT | TRBV18 | - | TRBD1 | TRBJ2-2
CASGTAGSTDTQYF | TGTGCTAGTGGTACTGCGGGGAGCACAGATACGCAGTATTTT | TRBV12-5 | - | - | TRBJ2-3
CASSYRTSAEAFF | TGTGCCAGCAGTTACCGGACATCAGCTGAAGCTTTCTTT | TRBV6-5 | - | - | TRBJ1-1
CASSLGPGQGGTDTQYF | TGTGCCAGCAGCTTAGGCCCCGGGCAGGGCGGCACAGATACGCAGTATTTT | TRBV13 | - | - | TRBJ2-3
CASSLGTTSDTQYF | TGTGCCAGCAGCCTAGGGACTACCTCAGATACGCAGTATTTT | TRBV3-1/TRBV3-2 | - | TRBD2 | TRBJ2-3
CASSPRGRHMNTEAFF | TGTGCCAGCTCACCACGGGGGAGGCACATGAACACTGAAGCTTTCTTT | TRBV18 | - | - | TRBJ1-1
CASSPREDRSTDTQYF | TGTGCCAGCAGCCCCCGAGAGGACAGGAGCACAGATACGCAGTATTTT | TRBV21-1 | once | - | TRBJ2-3
CASSDGRALHKNTEAFF | TGTGCCAGCAGTGATGGCAGGGCCTTACACAAGAACACTGAAGCTTTCTTT | TRBV6-1 | - | - | TRBJ1-1
CASSWGRTDQETQYF | TGTGCCAGCAGCTGGGGGCGGACAGACCAAGAGACCCAGTACTTC | TRBV5-6 | - | - | TRBJ2-5
CASSPRDQIQETQYF | TGCGCCAGCAGCCCGCGGGACCAAATCCAAGAGACCCAGTACTTC | TRBV5-1 | - | - | TRBJ2-5
CASRPRENTEAFF | TGTGCCAGCAGGCCCAGGGAGAACACTGAAGCTTTCTTT | TRBV12-3/TRBV12-4 | - | - | TRBJ1-1
CASSFSDEGQFF | TGTGCCAGCAGCTTTAGCGACGAGGGGCAGTTCTTC | TRBV7-9 | - | - | TRBJ2-1
CASSTRGNTEAFF | TGTGCCAGCAGCACCAGGGGCAACACTGAAGCTTTCTTT | TRBV6-2/TRBV6-3 | - | - | TRBJ1-1
CASSEGTGNQETQYF | TGTGCCAGCAGTGAAGGGACAGGGAACCAAGAGACCCAGTACTTC | TRBV6-4 | - | TRBD1 | TRBJ2-5
CASSYQPDRGQPLF | TGTGCCAGCAGTTACCAGCCGGACCGGGGACAGCCCCTCTTC | TRBV6-5 | - | TRBD1 | TRBJ1-2
CASSFGTGVSPLHF | TGTGCCAGCAGCTTTGGGACAGGGGTTTCACCCCTCCACTTT | TRBV11-2 | - | TRBD1 | TRBJ1-6
CASSPDRRNLYGYTF | TGTGCCAGTAGTCCCGACAGGCGCAACTTGTATGGCTACACCTTC | TRBV19 | - | - | TRBJ1-2
CASSLVQGLGYTF | TGTGCCAGCAGTTTAGTACAGGGGCTCGGCTACACCTTC | TRBV12-3/TRBV12-4 | few | TRBD1 | TRBJ1-2
CASSLPVDYGYTF | TGTGCCAGCAGTTTGCCGGTGGACTATGGCTACACCTTC | TRBV28 | - | - | TRBJ1-2
CASSPRRDRDSPLHF | TGTGCCAGCTCTCCACGCCGGGACAGGGATTCACCCCTCCACTTT | TRBV18 | - | TRBD1 | TRBJ1-6
CASSETAITEAFF | TGTGCCAGCAGCGAGACAGCAATAACTGAAGCTTTCTTT | TRBV9 | few | - | TRBJ1-1
CASSLAQGAYYGYTF | TGTGCCAGCAGCTTGGCCCAGGGGGCCTACTATGGCTACACCTTC | TRBV5-6 | - | TRBD1 | TRBJ1-2
CASRSPGYREKLFF | TGCGCCAGCCGCTCCCCCGGGTATCGTGAAAAACTGTTTTTT | TRBV10-2 | - | - | TRBJ1-4
CASSQRTGPFYGYTF | TGCGCCAGCAGCCAGCGGACAGGCCCGTTCTATGGCTACACCTTC | TRBV4-3 | - | TRBD1 | TRBJ1-2
CASSIKGQGNYGYTF | TGTGCCAGTAGTATTAAGGGACAGGGAAACTATGGCTACACCTTC | TRBV19 | - | TRBD1 | TRBJ1-2
CASSPQGANYGYTF | TGTGCCAGCAGCCCACAGGGAGCTAACTATGGCTACACCTTC | TRBV4-2 | - | - | TRBJ1-2
CASSRPSTDTQYF | TGTGCCAGCAGCCGGCCTAGCACAGATACGCAGTATTTT | TRBV14 | - | - | TRBJ2-3
CAWGRGDQPQHF | TGTGCCTGGGGAAGGGGTGACCAGCCCCAGCATTTT | TRBV30 | - | - | TRBJ1-5
CASSQDPGGTGELFF | TGTGCCAGCAGCCAAGATCCAGGGGGCACCGGGGAGCTGTTTTTT | TRBV3-1/TRBV3-2 | - | TRBD1 | TRBJ2-2
CSGTGTGSNGYTF | TGCAGCGGAACGGGGACAGGGAGCAATGGCTACACCTTC | TRBV29-1 | - | TRBD1 | TRBJ1-2
CASSVGGFVGQPQHF | TGTGCCAGCAGCGTAGGAGGGTTTGTCGGTCAGCCCCAGCATTTT | TRBV9 | - | - | TRBJ1-5
CASSMATDNSYEQYF | TGTGCCAGCAGCATGGCGACGGACAACTCCTACGAGCAGTACTTC | TRBV13 | once | - | TRBJ2-7
CASSLGTGVHEQYF | TGTGCCAGCAGCTTAGGGACAGGGGTCCACGAGCAGTACTTC | TRBV7-9 | - | TRBD1 | TRBJ2-7